Shown below are 21 T cell receptor beta chains from a single sample sequenced in a study of pediatric ulcerative colitis. One to two pinch biopsies were taken from the rectum during colonoscopy. Data came from immunoSEQ multiplex PCR; TCRdb stores just in-frame clones and leaves some out. The table has some 35,000 clones, approximately 78% seen once. Source material: gut tissue. The receptors were gathered from a boy aged 5-17 years with mild ulcerative colitis.

The chain has TRBV11-2 and TRBJ1-4; D remains unclear. Between the trimmed V and J ends, which lost 4 bases and 6 bases, there was a span of 6 bases. CDR3 length: 12 amino acids. The germline CDR1 and CDR2 sequences are SGHAT and FQNNGV. The CDR3 sequence is CASSYAYEKLFF. The DNA of the CDR3 is TGTGCCAGCAGCTACGCCTATGAAAAACTGTTTTTT.

The V call is TRBV2, the J call TRBJ2-1; D is tentatively TRBD1 or TRBD2 (5 bases each). Trimming cost V 3 bases and J 16 bases, with 16 bases left between them. Germline CDR1 and CDR2: SNHLY and FYNNEI. The CDR3 length is 12 residues. For the CDR3, the DNA is TGTGCCAGCAGTGAGAGGACGAGGGACGGATTCTTC. As protein: CASSERTRDGFF.

The V and J genes are TRBV7-9 and TRBJ2-7, with 13 bases that match TRBD2. CDR3 length equals 18 residues. CDR1 is SEHNR, CDR2 FQNEAQ, per germline (reference sequence). V shed 1 base, J shed 3 bases, and the junction held 9 bases outside the gene matches. The CDR3 spells CASSLDRLAGGRGYEQYF. For the CDR3, the DNA is TGTGCCAGCAGCTTAGACAGACTAGCGGGGGGCAGAGGCTACGAGCAGTACTTC.

CDR3 residues: CASSPRTGSGSPLHF. In DNA, the CDR3 is TGTGCCAGCTCACCCCGGACAGGGAGCGGGTCACCCCTCCACTTT. The chain has TRBV18 and TRBJ1-6; 8 positions match TRBD1. Per germline, CDR1 KGHSH and CDR2 LQKENI. Trimming took 3 bases from V and 10 from J; bases not matched to a gene: 8. The length of the CDR3 is 15 residues.

The chain recombines TRBV6-4 with TRBJ2-1, with 9 bases identical to TRBD2. The germline CDR1 and CDR2 sequences are MRHNA and SNTAGT. J was trimmed by 5 bases and V by 3 bases; bases with no gene match: 5. The CDR3 extends over 15 amino acids. CDR3 in amino acids: CASSEKAGGNNEQFF. CDR3 nucleotide sequence: TGTGCCAGCAGTGAAAAAGCGGGGGGAAACAATGAGCAGTTCTTC.

The chain combines TRBV6-1 with TRBJ1-5; no clear D. This CDR3 contains 17 residues. V lost 2 bases and J 5 bases, leaving 19 bases between the germline ends. Germline V lookup: CDR1 MNHNS, CDR2 SASEGT. In DNA, the CDR3 is TGTGCCAGCAGTGAATACCCGGCCAGTAGGAGGGATCAGCCCCAGCATTTT. As protein: CASSEYPASRRDQPQHF.

V is TRBV7-9 and J is TRBJ1-1; a weak D match, TRBD1 (5 bases). Germline loops: CDR1 SEHNR, CDR2 FQNEAQ (reference sequence). CDR3 length: 12 residues. The germline V and J ends were trimmed by 1 base and 7 bases, with 7 bases remaining between them. The CDR3 nucleotides read TGTGCCAGCAGCTTAGTGACAGATGAAGCTTTCTTT. Amino acid sequence: CASSLVTDEAFF.

The rearrangement uses TRBV2 and TRBJ2-1; no firm D call. V was trimmed by 6 bases and J by 4 bases, leaving 4 bases between them. CDR1 is SNHLY, CDR2 FYNNEI, per germline. There are 11 residues in the CDR3. This CDR3 reads CASRSYNEQFF. Written as DNA, the CDR3 is TGTGCCAGCAGATCGTACAATGAGCAGTTCTTC.

V gene TRBV5-6 combines with J gene TRBJ1-1; D ambiguous. V was pared by 0 bases and J by 0 bases, with 12 bases between. CDR1 SGHDT and CDR2 YYEEEE come from the germline V gene. The CDR3 has 16 amino acids. CDR3 nucleotide sequence: TGTGCCAGCAGCTTGGCCATGAAAGGCATGAACACTGAAGCTTTCTTT. Protein sequence: CASSLAMKGMNTEAFF. Combining the CDR3 with reference TRBV5-6 and TRBJ1-1 gives the whole variable domain DAGVTQSPTHLIKTRGQQVTLRCSPKSGHDTVSWYQQALGQGPQFIFQYYEEEERQRGNFPDRFSGHQFPNYSSELNVNALLLGDSALYLCASSLAMKGMNTEAFFGQGTRLTVV.

On this clone: Distinct nucleotide sequences in the sample also encode this CDR3. This chain connects TRBV19 to TRBJ1-2; D possibly corresponds to TRBD1 (5 bases). Trimming stripped 8 bases from V and 2 bases from J, with 9 bases between. Germline values: CDR1 LNHDA, CDR2 SQIVND (reference sequence). This CDR3 has 12 residues. DNA of the CDR3: TGTGCCAGTCGTGACAGAAACTATGGCTACACCTTC. This encodes CASRDRNYGYTF.

The V gene is TRBV4-1, the J gene TRBJ1-1; D uncertain. From germline, CDR1 is MGHRA and CDR2 YSYEKL. The CDR3 sequence is 14 residues long. The V end was cut by 1 base, the J end by 4 bases, with 10 bases between. The CDR3 region is CASSQGWRATEAFF. The DNA of the CDR3 is TGCGCCAGCAGCCAAGGGTGGAGGGCCACTGAAGCTTTCTTT.

The rearrangement uses TRBV19 and TRBJ2-3; D tentatively reads TRBD1 or TRBD2 (6 bases each). Per the germline V gene, CDR1 is LNHDA and CDR2 is SQIVND (reference sequence). Trimming removed 1 base at V and 2 bases at J, with 13 bases between. The CDR3 is made up of 16 amino acids. CDR3: CASSIVNGGNTDTQYF. The CDR3 nucleotides are TGTGCCAGTAGTATAGTAAACGGGGGCAACACAGATACGCAGTATTTT.

The rearrangement uses TRBV11-3 and TRBJ2-3; 7 bases line up with TRBD2. V shed 5 bases, J shed 4 bases, and the junction held 6 bases outside the gene matches. This CDR3 comprises 14 residues. From germline, CDR1 is SGHNT and CDR2 YENEEA. CDR3 loop: CASSPRGVADTQYF. CDR3 nucleotide sequence: TGTGCCAGCAGCCCCCGGGGGGTGGCAGATACGCAGTATTTT. The variable domain in full, completed from reference TRBV11-3 and TRBJ2-3, reads EAGVVQSPRYKIIEKKQPVAFWCNPISGHNTLYWYLQNLGQGPELLIRYENEEAVDDSQLPKDRFSAERLKGVDSTLKIQPAELGDSAVYLCASSPRGVADTQYFGPGTRLTVL.

The chain combines TRBV7-9 with TRBJ2-7; D may be TRBD1 or TRBD2 (6 bases each). The CDR3 loop spans 14 amino acids. Germline V gene lookup returns CDR1 SEHNR and CDR2 FQNEAQ (reference sequence). The V gene lost 0 bases and the J gene lost 6 bases, with 12 bases spanning the gap. The DNA for the CDR3 is TGTGCCAGCAGCTTAGCACCCGGAGGGGGCGAGCAGTACTTC. Translation gives CASSLAPGGGEQYF.

J is TRBJ2-3 and V is TRBV27; D gene ambiguous. The germline CDR1 and CDR2 sequences are MNHEY and SMNVEV (reference sequence). The V end was cut by 1 base, the J end by 7 bases, with 6 bases between. The CDR3 has 12 residues. Here the CDR3 reads CASSLLGYTQYF. CDR3 sequence (DNA): TGTGCCAGCAGTTTATTAGGTTATACGCAGTATTTT.

The J gene is TRBJ2-3, the V gene TRBV7-2; TRBD2 is a possible D gene (6 bases). CDR3 length equals 13 residues. Germline V CDR1 and CDR2: SGHTA, FQGNSA. Trimming took 5 bases from V and 4 from J, leaving 10 bases between them. The DNA for the CDR3 is TGTGCCAGCAGCCTAATAGCGGCAGATACGCAGTATTTT. This translates into CASSLIAADTQYF.

The V call is TRBV4-2, the J call TRBJ1-1; no clear D gene. The CDR3 covers 15 residues. The V gene lost 6 bases and the J gene lost 1 base, with 15 bases spanning the gap. CDR1 and CDR2 from the germline V gene are LGHNA and YNFKEQ. In DNA, the CDR3 is TGTGCCAGCAGAAGATCACAGCTAGAGAACACTGAAGCTTTCTTT. It is translated as CASRRSQLENTEAFF.

This clone was detected a few times. The chain combines TRBV29-1 with TRBJ2-7; D is perhaps TRBD1 (6 bases). CDR1 and CDR2 from the germline V gene are SQVTM and ANQGSEA. CDR3 length equals 15 residues. Between the trimmed V and J ends, which lost 4 bases and 6 bases, there was a span of 22 bases. CDR3 DNA sequence: TGCAGCGTTGCAGGGGCCCCCGGGACCCGAGGCGAGCAGTACTTC. Residues: CSVAGAPGTRGEQYF.

The V gene is TRBV4-1, the J gene TRBJ2-1; possibly TRBD1 or TRBD2 for D (5 bases each). The germline gives CDR1 MGHRA, CDR2 YSYEKL. The CDR3 loop spans 16 amino acids. V was clipped by 0 bases and J by 2 bases, with 11 bases between them. CDR3 region: CASSQDWDGTYNEQFF. CDR3 nucleotides: TGCGCCAGCAGCCAAGATTGGGACGGGACCTACAATGAGCAGTTCTTC.

This sequence joins TRBV10-2 and TRBJ2-7; 11 bases match TRBD1. The CDR3 length is 16 residues. The junction had 7 bases not matched to a gene; V was cut back by 3 bases and J by 3 bases. The germline gives CDR1 WSHSY, CDR2 SAAADI. CDR3 in DNA: TGCGCCAGCAGTGAAGGGACAGGGGGTCTGGGCTACGAGCAGTACTTC. Protein product: CASSEGTGGLGYEQYF.

The V and J genes are TRBV10-3 and TRBJ2-1; TRBD2 matches 13 bases. With V trimmed by 10 bases and J by 8 bases, 5 bases remained unmatched. Germline assignment: CDR1 ENHRY and CDR2 SYGVKD. The CDR3 consists of 13 residues. Here the CDR3 reads CATLGLAGDEQFF. The CDR3 bases are TGTGCCACCTTAGGACTAGCGGGGGATGAGCAGTTCTTC.